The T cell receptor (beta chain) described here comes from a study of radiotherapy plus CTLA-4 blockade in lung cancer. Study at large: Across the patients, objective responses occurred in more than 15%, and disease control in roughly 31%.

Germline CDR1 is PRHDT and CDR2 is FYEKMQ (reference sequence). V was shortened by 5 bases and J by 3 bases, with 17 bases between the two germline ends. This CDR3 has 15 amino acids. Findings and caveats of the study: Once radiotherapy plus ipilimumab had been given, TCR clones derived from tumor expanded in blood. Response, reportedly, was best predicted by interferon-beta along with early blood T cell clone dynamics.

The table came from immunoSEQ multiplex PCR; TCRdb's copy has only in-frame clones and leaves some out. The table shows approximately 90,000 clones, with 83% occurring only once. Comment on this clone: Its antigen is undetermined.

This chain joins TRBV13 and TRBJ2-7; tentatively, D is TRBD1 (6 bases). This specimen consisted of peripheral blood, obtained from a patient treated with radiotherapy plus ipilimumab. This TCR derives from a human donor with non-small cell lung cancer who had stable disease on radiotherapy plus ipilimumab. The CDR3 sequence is CASSPRQELYYEQYF. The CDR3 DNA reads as TGTGCCAGCAGCCCCAGACAGGAGTTGTACTACGAGCAGTACTTC.